The clone carrying this TCR beta chain came up many times. Antigen specificity is unknown. This sample stems from a study of T-cell memory formation after mild COVID-19. On the study more broadly: Largely donor-specific TCR clusters were found. Study observations and caveats: Among clones peaking at day 37 in the second wave, SARS-CoV-2 specificity remained unconfirmed. Of the contracting clones, CD4+ ones lay mainly in CM and EM, and CD8+ ones in EMRA. Clones shrinking between day 15 and 85 showed a balanced CD4/CD8 split, and those that grew later tilted toward CD4+.

TCRdb independently ran MiXCR on the 5' RACE reads; one entry per CDR3 protein. Of approximately 390,000 distinct CDR3 sequences listed, roughly 15% are singletons. The CDR3 length is 14 residues. V lost 6 bases, J lost 1 base, and 14 bases lay in between. Germline loops: CDR1 SGHRS, CDR2 YFSETQ. This chain links TRBV5-1 with TRBJ2-7, with D perhaps TRBD1 (5 bases). The receptor was isolated from a man younger than 35 who had mild COVID-19 (a few samples of this study predate the infection). Cell type and time point are not known. The specimen sequenced was PBMCs or a T cell subset sorted from them (not recorded which). DNA for the CDR3: TGCGCCAGCAAAGAGACAGACAGATCCTACGAGCAGTACTTC. Translating it yields CASKETDRSYEQYF.